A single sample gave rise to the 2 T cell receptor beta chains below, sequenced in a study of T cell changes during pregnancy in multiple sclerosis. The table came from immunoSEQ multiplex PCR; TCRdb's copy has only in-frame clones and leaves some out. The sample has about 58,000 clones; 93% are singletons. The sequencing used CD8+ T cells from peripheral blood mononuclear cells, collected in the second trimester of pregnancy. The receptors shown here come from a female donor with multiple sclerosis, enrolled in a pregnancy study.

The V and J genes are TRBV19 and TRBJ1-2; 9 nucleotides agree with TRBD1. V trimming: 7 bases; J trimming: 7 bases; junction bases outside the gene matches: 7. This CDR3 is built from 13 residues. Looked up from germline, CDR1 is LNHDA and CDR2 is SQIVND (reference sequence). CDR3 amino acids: CASTGTGIGGYTF. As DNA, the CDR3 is TGTGCCAGTACCGGGACAGGGATCGGTGGCTACACCTTC.

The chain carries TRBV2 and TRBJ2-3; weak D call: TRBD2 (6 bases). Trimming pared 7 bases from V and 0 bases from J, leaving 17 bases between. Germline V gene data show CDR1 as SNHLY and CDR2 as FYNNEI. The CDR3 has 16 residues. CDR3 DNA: TGTGCCAGCACCCTTGGGGTGGGACTGAGCACAGATACGCAGTATTTT. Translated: CASTLGVGLSTDTQYF.